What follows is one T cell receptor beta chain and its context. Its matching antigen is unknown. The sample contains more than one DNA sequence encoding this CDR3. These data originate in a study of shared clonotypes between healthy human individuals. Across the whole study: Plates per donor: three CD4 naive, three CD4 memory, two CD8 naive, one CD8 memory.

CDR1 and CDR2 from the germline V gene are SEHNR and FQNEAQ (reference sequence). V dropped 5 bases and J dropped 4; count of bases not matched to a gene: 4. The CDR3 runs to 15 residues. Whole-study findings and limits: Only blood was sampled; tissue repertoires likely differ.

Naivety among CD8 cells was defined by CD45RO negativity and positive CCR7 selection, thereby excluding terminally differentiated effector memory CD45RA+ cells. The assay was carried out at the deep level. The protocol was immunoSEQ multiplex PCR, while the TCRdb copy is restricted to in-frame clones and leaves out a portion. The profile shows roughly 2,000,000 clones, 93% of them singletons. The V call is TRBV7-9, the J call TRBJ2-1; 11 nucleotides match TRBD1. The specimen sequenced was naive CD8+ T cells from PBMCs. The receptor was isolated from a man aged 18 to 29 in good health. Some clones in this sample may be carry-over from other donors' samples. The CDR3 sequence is CASSPRDRGYNEQFF. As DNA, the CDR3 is TGTGCCAGCAGCCCCCGGGACAGGGGGTACAATGAGCAGTTCTTC.